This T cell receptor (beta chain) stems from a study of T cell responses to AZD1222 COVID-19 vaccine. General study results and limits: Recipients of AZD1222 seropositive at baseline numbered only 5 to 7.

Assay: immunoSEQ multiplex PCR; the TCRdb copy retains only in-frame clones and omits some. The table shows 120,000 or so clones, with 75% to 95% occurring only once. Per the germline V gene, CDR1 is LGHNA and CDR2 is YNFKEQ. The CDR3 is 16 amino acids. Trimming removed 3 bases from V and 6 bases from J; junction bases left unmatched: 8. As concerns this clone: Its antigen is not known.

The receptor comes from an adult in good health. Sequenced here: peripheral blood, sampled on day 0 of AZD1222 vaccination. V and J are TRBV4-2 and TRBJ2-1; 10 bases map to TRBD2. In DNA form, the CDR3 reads TGTGCCAGCAGCCAGGGCCTAGCGGGAGAATCCAATGAGCAGTTCTTC. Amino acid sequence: CASSQGLAGESNEQFF.